The 6 T cell receptor beta chains below all came from one sample that was sequenced in a study of T cell repertoires in cytomegalovirus infection. No antigen has been assigned to these receptors. One entry per CDR3 protein results from TCRdb running MiXCR on the reads. The sample lists about 570,000 distinct CDR3 sequences, 40% seen once, with 40% to 60% in the top ten. The source was cultured PBMCs, collected from culture after CMV antigen stimulation. These receptors all come from a human donor in good health (CMV status not recorded). Some clones in this sample may be carry-over from other donors' samples.

The rearrangement uses TRBV29-1 and TRBJ2-3; TRBD2 matches at 8 bases. Germline trimming cut 3 bases from V and 2 bases from J; bases unmatched to any gene: 10. The germline CDR1 and CDR2 sequences are SQVTM and ANQGSEA. The CDR3 spans 16 residues. The CDR3 sequence: CSVDQASGSFTDTQYF. DNA for the CDR3: TGCAGCGTTGATCAGGCTAGCGGGTCATTCACAGATACGCAGTATTTT.

The V and J genes are TRBV20-1 and TRBJ2-3; D perhaps matches TRBD2 (6 bases). CDR3 size: 16 residues. Germline CDR1 and CDR2: DFQATT and SNEGSKA (reference sequence). Deletions cut 2 bases from V and 5 bases from J, with 20 bases between. Here the CDR3 DNA reads TGCAGTGCTAGATCCTCGGTCCCAGCGGGCTTAGATACGCAGTATTTT. Its translation is CSARSSVPAGLDTQYF.

The gene calls are TRBV7-9 and TRBJ2-2; D is perhaps TRBD2 (5 bases). Trimming removed 5 bases from V and 7 bases from J, with 8 bases in between. Germline V gene lookup returns CDR1 SEHNR and CDR2 FQNEAQ (reference sequence). The CDR3 sequence is 12 residues long. The CDR3 is CASSPTNGELFF. CDR3 in DNA: TGTGCCAGCAGCCCGACTAACGGGGAGCTGTTTTTT. The full variable domain, completed using reference TRBV7-9 and TRBJ2-2, is DTGVSQNPRHKITKRGQNVTFRCDPISEHNRLYWYRQTLGQGPEFLTYFQNEAQLEKSRLLSDRFSAERPKGSFSTLEIQRTEQGDSAMYLCASSPTNGELFFGEGSRLTVL.

The V call is TRBV7-2, the J call TRBJ2-5, with D perhaps TRBD1 (5 bases). With 4 bases removed from V and 1 base from J, the gap between germline ends came to 13 bases. This CDR3 spans 15 amino acids. Germline-derived CDR1 and CDR2 are SGHTA and FQGNSA. CDR3 bases: TGTGCCAGCAGCTCCCGCCCAGGGATCCAAGAGACCCAGTACTTC. This gives the protein CASSSRPGIQETQYF.

This clonotype was seen more than once but under ten times. The chain has TRBV2 and TRBJ2-1; 9 bases fit TRBD1. Per germline, CDR1 SNHLY and CDR2 FYNNEI. The length of the CDR3 is 15 residues. V dropped 9 bases and J dropped 5; count of bases not matched to a gene: 11. For the CDR3, the DNA is TGTGCCAGTGAACCCGGGACAGGGCGTAACAATGAGCAGTTCTTC. Translating gives CASEPGTGRNNEQFF.

This clonotype was detected a few times. This sequence joins TRBV11-2 and TRBJ1-2; no clear D gene. V was clipped by 1 base and J by 0 bases, with 12 bases between them. Germline V gene data show CDR1 as SGHAT and CDR2 as FQNNGV. The CDR3 is 16 amino acids. DNA of the CDR3: TGTGCCAGCAGCTTAGTGGCGACTACACCTAACTATGGCTACACCTTC. Its protein product is CASSLVATTPNYGYTF.